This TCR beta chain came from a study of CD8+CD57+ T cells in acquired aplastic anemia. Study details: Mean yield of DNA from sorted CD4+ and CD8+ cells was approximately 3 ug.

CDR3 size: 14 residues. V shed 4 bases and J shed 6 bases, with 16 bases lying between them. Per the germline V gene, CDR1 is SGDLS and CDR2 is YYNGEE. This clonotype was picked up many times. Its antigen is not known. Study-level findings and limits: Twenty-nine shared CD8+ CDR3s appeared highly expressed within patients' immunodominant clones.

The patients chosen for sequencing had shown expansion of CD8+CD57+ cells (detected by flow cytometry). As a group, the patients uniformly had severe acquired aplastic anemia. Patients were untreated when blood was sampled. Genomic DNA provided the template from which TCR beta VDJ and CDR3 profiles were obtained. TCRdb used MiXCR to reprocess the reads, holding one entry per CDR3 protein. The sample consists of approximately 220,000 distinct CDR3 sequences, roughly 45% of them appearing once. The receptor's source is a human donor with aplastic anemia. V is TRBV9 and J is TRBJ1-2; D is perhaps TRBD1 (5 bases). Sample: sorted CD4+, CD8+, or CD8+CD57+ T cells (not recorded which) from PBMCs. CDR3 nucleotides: TGTGCCAGCAGCTTGGATGGGGGGTTGGATGGCTACACCTTC. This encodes CASSLDGGLDGYTF.